The 21 T cell receptor beta chains given below trace back to one sample, sequenced in a study of T cells after yellow fever vaccination. TCRdb analysed the 5' RACE reads with MiXCR anew, one entry per CDR3 protein. The sample comprises about 350,000 distinct CDR3 sequences, roughly 4% of which are singletons, and around 23% rests with the top ten. The sample in question was PBMCs, obtained 5 days after the yellow fever booster vaccination. The receptors here all came from a man between 18 and 35 years old who received the YFV17D yellow fever vaccine.

The rearrangement joins TRBV16 to TRBJ2-7; the D is unclear. The CDR3 runs to 12 residues. Germline V gene data show CDR1 as KGHSY and CDR2 as FQNENV. The germline V and J ends were trimmed by 7 bases and 0 bases, with 7 bases remaining between them. The CDR3 DNA is TGTGCCAGCACCCGTCGCTCCTACGAGCAGTACTTC. Residues: CASTRRSYEQYF.

This clonotype was detected only a few times. The genes are TRBV6-5 and TRBJ2-2, with 11 bases that match TRBD2. The CDR3 covers 16 residues. The junction had 6 bases not matched to a gene; V was cut back by 3 bases and J by 6 bases. Germline V CDR1 and CDR2: MNHEY, SVGAGI. DNA for the CDR3: TGTGCCAGCAGTTATAGGCTAGCGGGGGGTGCCGGGGAGCTGTTTTTT. This encodes CASSYRLAGGAGELFF.

This clonotype occurred many times. The rearrangement joins TRBV5-1 to TRBJ1-1, with unresolved D. Germline CDR1 and CDR2: SGHRS and YFSETQ. The CDR3 spans 14 residues. V shed 0 bases and J shed 1 base, with 7 bases lying between them. As DNA, the CDR3 is TGCGCCAGCAGCTTGGACCCACCGAACACTGAAGCTTTCTTT. Translating gives CASSLDPPNTEAFF. Supplemented by reference TRBV5-1 and TRBJ1-1, the full variable domain reads KAGVTQTPRYLIKTRGQQVTLSCSPISGHRSVSWYQQTPGQGLQFLFEYFSETQRNKGNFPGRFSGRQFSNSRSEMNVSTLELGDSALYLCASSLDPPNTEAFFGQGTRLTVV.

This chain connects TRBV6-1 to TRBJ1-2; D not resolved. Looked up from germline, CDR1 is MNHNS and CDR2 is SASEGT. Trimming removed 5 bases at V and 3 bases at J, with 10 bases between. The CDR3 spans 13 residues. DNA for the CDR3: TGTGCCAGCAGTCAGACGCGAGACTATGGCTACACCTTC. Its protein is CASSQTRDYGYTF.

V usage is TRBV9 and J usage is TRBJ2-1; D ambiguous. Germline loops: CDR1 SGDLS, CDR2 YYNGEE. The CDR3 is made up of 12 amino acids. Trimming removed 4 bases at V and 3 bases at J, with 5 bases between. The DNA of the CDR3 is TGTGCCAGCAGCATCGACTACAATGAGCAGTTCTTC. It encodes CASSIDYNEQFF. Looking up the rest from reference TRBV9 and TRBJ2-1 gives the full variable domain: DSGVTQTPKHLITATGQRVTLRCSPRSGDLSVYWYQQSLDQGLQFLIQYYNGEERAKGNILERFSAQQFPDLHSELNLSSLELGDSALYFCASSIDYNEQFFGPGTRLTVL.

The V call is TRBV7-2, the J call TRBJ1-5, with no clear D. V gave up 4 bases and J gave up 7 bases, with 14 bases separating them. CDR3 size: 14 residues. Germline V gene data show CDR1 as SGHTA and CDR2 as FQGNSA. CDR3 amino acids: CASSSDLDGQPQHF. In nucleotides, the CDR3 is TGTGCCAGCAGCTCAGACTTGGACGGACAGCCCCAGCATTTT.

This clonotype was counted ten times or more. The J gene is TRBJ1-1, the V gene TRBV14; D gene uncertain. This CDR3 has 12 amino acids. The V end lost 4 bases, the J end lost 1 base, and 4 bases lay between the germline ends. CDR1 is SGHDN, CDR2 FVKESK, per germline. In DNA, the CDR3 is TGTGCCAGCAGCCGGCAGAACACTGAAGCTTTCTTT. As protein: CASSRQNTEAFF.

This chain links TRBV20-1 with TRBJ2-7, with 7 nucleotides matching TRBD1. Trimming at V came to 3 bases and at J to 3 bases, leaving 5 bases not matched to a gene. The CDR3 contains 13 residues. Germline CDR1 is DFQATT and CDR2 is SNEGSKA (reference sequence). The CDR3 nucleotides are TGCAGTGCTAGTCAGGGACAGAACTACGAGCAGTACGTC. Encoded protein: CSASQGQNYEQYV.

This rearrangement joins TRBV7-3 to TRBJ2-5; TRBD2 aligns across 7 bases. V was clipped by 2 bases and J by 5 bases; unmatched bases: 2. The CDR3 is 13 residues long. Germline V gene data show CDR1 as SGHTA and CDR2 as FQGTGA. Here the CDR3 reads CASSLWEGETQYF. For the CDR3, the DNA is TGTGCCAGCAGCTTATGGGAGGGGGAGACCCAGTACTTC.

The rearrangement joins TRBV9 to TRBJ1-1; D not resolved. This CDR3 has 16 residues. Germline V CDR1 and CDR2: SGDLS, YYNGEE. The germline V and J ends were trimmed by 0 bases and 1 base, with 13 bases remaining between them. The CDR3 coding sequence is TGTGCCAGCAGCGTAGGCTCTTCGACCCCGAACACTGAAGCTTTCTTT. Translated: CASSVGSSTPNTEAFF.

This clonotype has a handful of counts. The V gene is TRBV20-1, the J gene TRBJ2-5; tentatively, D is TRBD1 (5 bases). The CDR3 spans 13 residues. Germline CDR1 is DFQATT and CDR2 is SNEGSKA (reference sequence). The germline V and J ends were trimmed by 1 base and 2 bases, with 8 bases remaining between them. The CDR3 DNA reads as TGCAGTGCTAGAGGGGGCACACAAGAGACCCAGTACTTC. This sequence encodes CSARGGTQETQYF.

The chain combines TRBV12-3 or TRBV12-4 with TRBJ1-2; D gene ambiguous. The CDR3 has 13 amino acids. V gave up 4 bases and J gave up 8 bases, with 14 bases separating them. This CDR3 is CASSSTPQRGYTF. The CDR3 DNA sequence: TGTGCCAGCAGTTCGACACCCCAGAGGGGCTACACCTTC.

J is TRBJ2-1 and V is TRBV5-4; TRBD2 aligns across 13 bases. The V and J ends lost 5 bases and 8 bases, in that order; junction bases with no gene match: 7. Germline lookup yields CDR1 SGHNT and CDR2 YYREEE (reference sequence). This CDR3 has 15 residues. CDR3 sequence: CASRLAGGPLDEQFF. The CDR3 DNA sequence: TGTGCCAGCAGACTAGCGGGGGGGCCTCTCGATGAGCAGTTCTTC.

This clonotype turned up a few times. V usage is TRBV27 and J usage is TRBJ2-2, with D possibly matching TRBD2 (5 bases). CDR3 length: 15 residues. The germline V gene encodes CDR1 MNHEY and CDR2 SMNVEV (reference sequence). V lost 4 bases and J lost 5, with 14 bases in between. CDR3 in DNA: TGTGCCAGCAGTTCGGCCGGGGAAGGAACCGGGGAGCTGTTTTTT. Translating gives CASSSAGEGTGELFF.

This clonotype occurred a few times. The chain couples TRBV19 to TRBJ1-2; 7 bases fit TRBD1. With 6 bases clipped from V and 6 bases from J, the junction kept 7 bases outside the gene matches. This CDR3 comprises 13 residues. Germline-derived CDR1 and CDR2 are LNHDA and SQIVND (reference sequence). The DNA for the CDR3 is TGTGCCAGTAGATCGGACAGGACCGATGGCTACACCTTC. Translation: CASRSDRTDGYTF.

The genes are TRBV7-3 and TRBJ2-2; 8 bases agree with TRBD1. Looked up from germline, CDR1 is SGHTA and CDR2 is FQGTGA. V gave up 4 bases and J gave up 7 bases; unmatched junction bases: 5. This CDR3 spans 14 amino acids. The CDR3 DNA is TGTGCCAGCAGCTCCAGGGGGCGCGGCGGGGAGCTGTTTTTT. Encoded protein: CASSSRGRGGELFF.

This clonotype was seen a handful of times. The chain carries TRBV28 and TRBJ1-5, with D perhaps matching TRBD1 (5 bases). V gave up 6 bases and J gave up 1 base, with 13 bases separating them. The CDR3 loop spans 15 amino acids. In germline, CDR1 is MDHEN, CDR2 SYDVKM. CDR3 loop: CASSLGDLSNQPQHF. CDR3 DNA: TGTGCCAGCAGCCTCGGGGACCTCAGCAATCAGCCCCAGCATTTT.

This clonotype was detected many times. This chain connects TRBV7-6 to TRBJ1-6; D might be TRBD1 (5 bases). Germline V gives CDR1 SGHVS, CDR2 FNYEAQ. V dropped 3 bases and J dropped 5 bases, with 17 bases sitting between them. The CDR3 extends over 17 amino acids. The CDR3 protein is CASSFTSQGEDNSPLHF. In DNA form, the CDR3 reads TGTGCCAGCAGCTTCACGAGTCAAGGGGAGGATAATTCACCCCTCCACTTT.

The rearrangement joins TRBV27 to TRBJ1-5; a weak D match, TRBD1 (5 bases). The CDR3 is 15 amino acids. Germline V CDR1 and CDR2: MNHEY, SMNVEV (reference sequence). Trimming took 0 bases from V and 3 from J, leaving 9 bases between them. The CDR3 DNA reads as TGTGCCAGCAGTTTATCGTCAGGGTTCAATCAGCCCCAGCATTTT. This sequence encodes CASSLSSGFNQPQHF.

This clonotype came up many times. The chain uses TRBV7-9 and TRBJ2-1; maybe TRBD2 (5 bases). Germline values: CDR1 SEHNR, CDR2 FQNEAQ (reference sequence). The CDR3 contains 14 residues. Trimming removed 5 bases at V and 3 bases at J, with 11 bases between. CDR3 nucleotides: TGTGCCAGCAGCCTCTCGGGGAGCTACAATGAGCAGTTCTTC. Its translation: CASSLSGSYNEQFF.

In this sample, this clonotype turned up many times. The chain uses TRBV5-1 and TRBJ2-3; 11 nucleotides align to TRBD2. This CDR3 has 14 residues. The ends lost 5 bases at V and 7 bases at J; junction bases unmatched: 6. CDR1 is SGHRS, CDR2 YFSETQ, per germline. The CDR3 loop is CASRLAGEQHTQYF. CDR3 nucleotide sequence: TGCGCCAGCAGACTAGCGGGGGAGCAACATACGCAGTATTTT.